These 4 T cell receptor beta chains share one sample of origin, sequenced in a study of OX40 agonist ivuxolimab in advanced cancers. The table came from immunoSEQ multiplex PCR; TCRdb's copy has only in-frame clones and leaves some out. In the table there are approximately 70,000 clones, 85% to 95% of which are singletons. The material sequenced was CD4+ or CD8+ T cells sorted from blood, taken in a trial of the OX40 agonist ivuxolimab. All receptors come from an adult with an advanced solid tumor such as melanoma, head and neck, liver or kidney cancer.

This clone was picked up a small number of times. The chain links TRBV4-1 to TRBJ2-7; TRBD1 agrees at 7 bases. Germline-derived CDR1 and CDR2 are MGHRA and YSYEKL. Germline trimming cut 2 bases from V and 4 bases from J; bases unmatched to any gene: 5. The CDR3 runs 14 residues. CDR3: CASSQSLRGYEQYF. For the CDR3, the DNA is TGCGCCAGCAGCCAATCCCTCAGGGGGTACGAGCAGTACTTC.

The chain employs TRBV2 and TRBJ2-7; D is possibly TRBD1 (6 bases). Trimming left V 7 bases short and J 6 bases short, with 16 bases between. The CDR3 has 13 amino acids. From germline, CDR1 is SNHLY and CDR2 FYNNEI. The CDR3 DNA follows: TGTGCCAGCAAGGGACACGAGATTTCCGAGCAGTACTTC. It translates to CASKGHEISEQYF.

In its sample, this clone was seen once. V and J are TRBV11-1 and TRBJ2-7; 7 nucleotides align to TRBD1. The J segment lost 2 bases and the V segment lost 0 bases, leaving 1 base of the junction unmatched. Germline V gene sequence: CDR1 SGHAT, CDR2 FQDESV (reference sequence). This CDR3 is 14 amino acids long. This CDR3 reads CASSLAGTAYEQYF. DNA for the CDR3: TGTGCCAGCAGCTTAGCCGGGACAGCCTACGAGCAGTACTTC.

This sequence joins TRBV6-6 and TRBJ1-2; 7 nucleotides line up with TRBD1. J was trimmed by 3 bases and V by 0 bases; bases with no gene match: 4. Germline loops: CDR1 MNHNY, CDR2 SVGAGI (reference sequence). CDR3 length: 15 amino acids. The CDR3, as DNA: TGTGCCAGCAGTTACTCGAACAGGGGCTACTATGGCTACACCTTC. It encodes CASSYSNRGYYGYTF.